A single sample is the source of the 32 T cell receptor beta chains below, sequenced in a study of CD8 T cells in Susac syndrome. The authors reverse transcribed about 0.45 to 1 ug RNA with random hexamers. Via MiXCR, TCRdb re-called the immunoSEQ multiplex PCR reads, giving one row per CDR3 protein. The sample has a few hundred thousand distinct CDR3 sequences; around 84% are singletons. Material: CD8+ T cells from PBMCs. These TCRs come from a human donor with multiple sclerosis.

This clonotype was seen a handful of times. The chain recombines TRBV7-6 with TRBJ2-7, with D possibly TRBD1 on 6 matching bases. The V end was cut by 2 bases, the J end by 6 bases, with 20 bases between. The germline CDR1 and CDR2 sequences are SGHVS and FNYEAQ. This CDR3 region has 16 residues. DNA of the CDR3: TGTGCCAGCAGCTTACTGTCGGCAGGGGTACGTACCGAGCAGTACTTC. Protein: CASSLLSAGVRTEQYF.

The chain employs TRBV3-1 and TRBJ2-1; D may be TRBD2 (5 bases). The CDR3 loop spans 16 amino acids. Trimming stripped 4 bases from V and 5 bases from J, with 18 bases between. Germline CDR1 LGHDT, CDR2 YNNKEL (reference sequence). The CDR3 nucleotides read TGTGCCAGCAGCCCGCGAGGGCTAGCAGAGGACAATGAGCAGTTCTTC. The encoded protein is CASSPRGLAEDNEQFF.

This sequence joins TRBV29-1 and TRBJ2-7; maybe TRBD2 (5 bases). From germline, CDR1 is SQVTM and CDR2 ANQGSEA. Trimming shortened V by 6 bases and J by 1 base, and 13 bases separated the two germline ends. The CDR3 runs to 13 residues. CDR3 region: CSVRAPKSYEQYF. In DNA, the CDR3 is TGCAGCGTGAGGGCACCGAAATCCTACGAGCAGTACTTC.

The V and J genes are TRBV7-8 and TRBJ2-1; 14 nucleotides match TRBD2. CDR3 length equals 15 residues. Germline V gene data show CDR1 as SGHVS and CDR2 as FQNEAQ. Trimming at V came to 5 bases and at J to 15 bases, leaving 12 bases not matched to a gene. The CDR3 DNA sequence: TGTGCCAGCAGCCCCCGACTAGCGGGAGGGCCAATCCTGTTCTTC. It codes for CASSPRLAGGPILFF.

The chain has TRBV29-1 and TRBJ1-2; D unresolved. The V end was cut by 6 bases, the J end by 3 bases, with 14 bases between. Germline assignment: CDR1 SQVTM and CDR2 ANQGSEA. This CDR3 is 13 amino acids long. CDR3 nucleotide sequence: TGCAGCGTCCTTCGGGAAGAGGACTATGGCTACACCTTC. It translates to CSVLREEDYGYTF.

This clonotype was observed a handful of times. The chain carries TRBV10-3 and TRBJ2-7; maybe TRBD2 (5 bases). CDR3 length: 15 residues. V was trimmed by 2 bases and J by 6 bases, leaving 17 bases between them. In germline, CDR1 is ENHRY, CDR2 SYGVKD. Here the CDR3 reads CAISEGGRSLAEQYF. CDR3 DNA sequence: TGTGCCATCAGTGAGGGTGGGAGATCCCTGGCCGAGCAGTACTTC.

This clonotype was found once. The chain recombines TRBV20-1 with TRBJ2-1; weak D call: TRBD2 (6 bases). CDR1 DFQATT and CDR2 SNEGSKA come from the germline V gene (reference sequence). Trimming took 1 base from V and 3 from J, leaving 19 bases between them. The CDR3 sequence is 17 residues long. Here the CDR3 DNA reads TGCAGTGCTAGAGGCAGTAGCGGAAACGAAGGCTACAATGAGCAGTTCTTC. Its translation is CSARGSSGNEGYNEQFF.

This clonotype has more than one count but fewer than ten. The V and J genes are TRBV29-1 and TRBJ2-7; 7 bases agree with TRBD2. Germline CDR1 and CDR2: SQVTM and ANQGSEA. The CDR3 length is 14 residues. The junction had 12 bases not matched to a gene; V was cut back by 6 bases and J by 4 bases. CDR3 DNA: TGCAGCGTGGGTCCTGCGGGAGAGTCTTACGAGCAGTACTTC. Translation gives CSVGPAGESYEQYF.

The V gene is TRBV29-1, the J gene TRBJ2-5; D is uncertain. This CDR3 has 12 residues. The germline CDR1 and CDR2 sequences are SQVTM and ANQGSEA. With 4 bases removed from V and 2 bases from J, the gap between germline ends came to 8 bases. The CDR3 is CSVVGNQETQYF. CDR3 DNA sequence: TGCAGCGTTGTAGGGAATCAAGAGACCCAGTACTTC.

A few counts support this clonotype. This sequence joins TRBV5-1 and TRBJ2-7; D unclear. Germline V gene data show CDR1 as SGHRS and CDR2 as YFSETQ. Trimming pared 2 bases from V and 2 bases from J, leaving 8 bases between. The CDR3 is 13 amino acids. The CDR3 DNA is TGCGCCAGCAGCTTAACGGGTCCCTACGAGCAGTACTTC. Protein product: CASSLTGPYEQYF.

This sequence joins TRBV4-2 and TRBJ2-7, with 10 positions matching TRBD2. Germline CDR1 LGHNA, CDR2 YNFKEQ. Trimming removed 1 base from V and 7 bases from J; junction bases left unmatched: 10. The CDR3 is 16 residues long. The CDR3 DNA is TGTGCCAGCAGCCAAGCCCTTAGCGGGAGGAATGGGGAGCAGTACTTC. It encodes CASSQALSGRNGEQYF.

This clonotype was detected only a few times. This chain uses TRBV6-1 with TRBJ2-3; TRBD1 aligns across 8 bases. CDR1 and CDR2 from the germline V gene are MNHNS and SASEGT. This CDR3 comprises 14 residues. V was clipped by 6 bases and J by 1 base; unmatched bases: 3. The CDR3 nucleotides read TGTGCCAGCAGCGCAGGGGGCGGCACAGATACGCAGTATTTT. It yields the protein CASSAGGGTDTQYF.

CDR3 residues: CATKLSRSGANVLTF. The CDR3 DNA is TGTGCCACCAAGTTATCCCGCTCTGGGGCCAACGTCCTGACTTTC. V gene TRBV6-5 combines with J gene TRBJ2-6, with D hard to call. CDR1 is MNHEY and CDR2 is SVGAGI in the germline V gene. V shed 10 bases and J shed 0 bases, with 13 bases lying between them. CDR3 length: 15 amino acids.

This clonotype was recorded once. This rearrangement joins TRBV21-1 to TRBJ1-5. TRBV21-1 is a listed pseudogene. The CDR3 is 19 amino acids. The CDR3 is CASSKYTTGRPQSYQPQHF. The CDR3, as DNA: TGTGCCAGCAGCAAATACACCACAGGACGGCCCCAGTCATATCAGCCCCAGCATTTT.

The rearrangement uses TRBV2 and TRBJ2-7; 9 bases line up with TRBD2. Trimming cost V 7 bases and J 4 bases; bases outside gene matches: 8. Germline CDR1 reads SNHLY; CDR2 reads FYNNEI. The CDR3 has 14 residues. The CDR3 nucleotides read TGTGCCAGCATCAGCGGGACTAGCAAATACGAGCAGTACTTC. Its protein is CASISGTSKYEQYF.

The chain combines TRBV15 with TRBJ1-1, with a tentative D call TRBD1 (5 bases). The CDR3 totals 16 residues. The V and J ends lost 0 bases and 3 bases respectively, with 14 bases between them. The germline CDR1 and CDR2 sequences are LNHNV and YYDKDF (reference sequence). This CDR3 is CATSREGGSGDTEAFF. The CDR3 DNA is TGTGCCACCAGCAGAGAGGGGGGATCGGGGGACACTGAAGCTTTCTTT.

The chain links TRBV12-3 or TRBV12-4 to TRBJ1-2; no clear D gene. The length of the CDR3 is 14 residues. V was pared by 5 bases and J by 4 bases, with 14 bases between. The chain's CDR3 is CASSPGSSSYGYTF. CDR3 nucleotides: TGTGCCAGCAGTCCGGGAAGCTCTTCCTATGGCTACACCTTC.

This clonotype was recorded once. This chain links TRBV9 with TRBJ2-2; no clear D gene. V gave up 0 bases and J gave up 7 bases, with 4 bases separating them. Germline lookup yields CDR1 SGDLS and CDR2 YYNGEE. There are 12 residues in the CDR3. The chain's CDR3 is CASSVDVGELFF. The CDR3 nucleotides are TGTGCCAGCAGCGTAGATGTCGGGGAGCTGTTTTTT.

The chain has TRBV4-1 and TRBJ1-1, with 7 bases aligning to TRBD1. The CDR3 length is 14 residues. Germline lookup yields CDR1 MGHRA and CDR2 YSYEKL. Trimming took 1 base from V and 4 from J; bases not matched to a gene: 3. DNA of the CDR3: TGCGCCAGCAGCCAAGGGTCAGGGGGCACTGAAGCTTTCTTT. Translated: CASSQGSGGTEAFF.

J is TRBJ1-2 and V is TRBV18; 10 bases line up with TRBD1. CDR1 and CDR2 (germline): KGHSH, LQKENI. The CDR3 runs to 14 residues. With 3 bases clipped from V and 7 bases from J, the junction kept 5 bases outside the gene matches. The DNA for the CDR3 is TGTGCCAGCTCACCGGGACAGGGGATTTTTGGCTACACCTTC. Residues: CASSPGQGIFGYTF.

The chain carries TRBV5-1 and TRBJ2-1, with 7 positions matching TRBD2. CDR1 is SGHRS and CDR2 is YFSETQ in the germline V gene. This CDR3 is 16 amino acids long. The V gene end was trimmed by 1 base and the J gene end by 10 bases; junction bases not matched to a gene: 14. The CDR3 loop reads CASSLSTGGSDSEQFF. For the CDR3, the DNA is TGCGCCAGCAGCTTGTCCACGGGAGGCTCCGATTCGGAGCAGTTCTTC.

The J gene is TRBJ1-2, the V gene TRBV2; D perhaps matches TRBD1 (6 bases). Germline CDR1 SNHLY, CDR2 FYNNEI. This CDR3 has 12 residues. Deletions cut 6 bases from V and 7 bases from J, with 12 bases between. Written as DNA, the CDR3 is TGTGCCAGCAGGGCGGACAGTGGTGGCTACACCTTC. This sequence encodes CASRADSGGYTF.

The chain joins TRBV4-1 to TRBJ2-7, with TRBD1 matching over 8 bases. This CDR3 is built from 15 residues. Germline-derived CDR1 and CDR2 are MGHRA and YSYEKL. V gave up 4 bases and J gave up 1 base; unmatched junction bases: 6. The CDR3, as DNA: TGCGCCAGCAGCCGCCCAGGGGGCGAATCCTACGAGCAGTACTTC. Its protein is CASSRPGGESYEQYF.

The rearrangement joins TRBV2 to TRBJ2-2, with no clear D. V was trimmed by 4 bases and J by 7 bases, leaving 4 bases between them. The length of the CDR3 is 11 residues. Germline V CDR1 and CDR2: SNHLY, FYNNEI. This chain's CDR3 is CASSVGGELFF. DNA for the CDR3: TGTGCCAGCAGTGTTGGCGGGGAGCTGTTTTTT.

V usage is TRBV28 and J usage is TRBJ2-2; D ambiguous. V shed 7 bases and J shed 6 bases, with 12 bases lying between them. The CDR3 has 13 residues. Looked up from germline, CDR1 is MDHEN and CDR2 is SYDVKM. The CDR3 bases are TGTGCCAGCACCTCCGGTGAGGCCGGGGAGCTGTTTTTT. Translation: CASTSGEAGELFF. The full variable domain, rest sourced from reference TRBV28 and TRBJ2-2, is DVKVTQSSRYLVKRTGEKVFLECVQDMDHENMFWYRQDPGLGLRLIYFSYDVKMKEKGDIPEGYSVSREKKERFSLILESASTNQTSMYLCASTSGEAGELFFGEGSRLTVL.

The chain links TRBV9 to TRBJ2-5; TRBD2 agrees at 10 bases. The CDR3 is made up of 17 amino acids. V trimming: 3 bases; J trimming: 3 bases; junction bases outside the gene matches: 11. Germline V CDR1 and CDR2: SGDLS, YYNGEE. The CDR3 sequence: CASSGSGTSAGKETQYF. The CDR3 DNA sequence: TGTGCCAGCAGCGGCTCCGGGACTAGCGCTGGGAAAGAGACCCAGTACTTC.

CDR3 in amino acids: CSARDLGSGTSLPFYEQYF. Here the CDR3 DNA reads TGCAGTGCTAGAGATCTGGGTAGCGGGACCTCTTTGCCGTTCTACGAGCAGTACTTC. V and J are TRBV20-1 and TRBJ2-7; TRBD2 agrees at 8 bases. J gave up 3 bases and V 0 bases, and 19 bases lay outside the gene matches. CDR3 length equals 19 residues. Germline values: CDR1 DFQATT, CDR2 SNEGSKA (reference sequence).

The V and J genes are TRBV13 and TRBJ2-6; perhaps D is TRBD1 or TRBD2 (5 bases each). Germline assignment: CDR1 PRHDT and CDR2 FYEKMQ (reference sequence). The CDR3 spans 15 residues. V was shortened by 4 bases and J by 2 bases, with 9 bases between the two germline ends. The CDR3 nucleotides read TGTGCCAGCAGCTCCCTGGGGGCTGGGGCCAACGTCCTGACTTTC. Its translation is CASSSLGAGANVLTF.

This chain connects TRBV29-1 to TRBJ2-7, with 10 positions matching TRBD1. The CDR3 totals 15 residues. Germline CDR1 and CDR2: SQVTM and ANQGSEA. V was pared by 4 bases and J by 1 base, with 7 bases of the junction left unmatched. The CDR3 DNA sequence: TGCAGCGTTGGGGGGCGGACAGGGGGATCCTACGAGCAGTACTTC. Translating gives CSVGGRTGGSYEQYF.

The V gene is TRBV20-1, the J gene TRBJ1-2, with D possibly being TRBD1 (5 bases). The CDR3 spans 16 residues. V dropped 1 base and J dropped 1 base, with 16 bases sitting between them. Germline-derived CDR1 and CDR2 are DFQATT and SNEGSKA (reference sequence). The chain's CDR3 is CSARALLRQSNYGYTF. CDR3 coding DNA: TGCAGTGCTAGAGCCCTACTCAGACAGAGTAACTATGGCTACACCTTC.

V usage is TRBV14 and J usage is TRBJ2-5; D is uncertain. The CDR3 sequence is 11 residues long. Between the trimmed V and J ends, which lost 4 bases and 3 bases, there was a span of 3 bases. Per germline, CDR1 SGHDN and CDR2 FVKESK. DNA of the CDR3: TGTGCCAGCAGCCGCAAAGAGACCCAGTACTTC. This sequence encodes CASSRKETQYF.

The chain carries TRBV5-1 and TRBJ2-7; possible D gene TRBD1, 5 bases. CDR3 size: 14 residues. CDR1 and CDR2 (germline): SGHRS, YFSETQ. V was trimmed by 3 bases and J by 1 base, leaving 11 bases between them. The DNA of the CDR3 is TGCGCCAGCAGCTCCGCTGGGGCGTCCTACGAGCAGTACTTC. Residues: CASSSAGASYEQYF.